One sample yielded the 16 T cell receptor beta chains listed below, sequenced in a study of identifying expanded T cells in peripheral blood. Sequenced by immunoSEQ multiplex PCR; TCRdb stores in-frame clones only, minus some. Of around 120,000 clones detected, 75% to 90% appear once; the ten largest clones hold around 3.3%. The sample taken for sequencing was blood. The receptors were gathered from a person between 18 and 69 years old in good health.

The chain carries TRBV19 and TRBJ1-3, with 11 bases identical to TRBD1. V lost 7 bases and J lost 3; bases outside the gene matches: 2. This CDR3 comprises 14 residues. Germline values: CDR1 LNHDA, CDR2 SQIVND (reference sequence). The CDR3 DNA reads as TGTGCCAGTACGGACAGGGGGCTTGGAAACACCATATATTTT. Translating gives CASTDRGLGNTIYF.

This sequence joins TRBV7-9 and TRBJ1-1; D not resolved. Per germline, CDR1 SEHNR and CDR2 FQNEAQ (reference sequence). This CDR3 has 13 amino acids. The V gene lost 3 bases and the J gene lost 5 bases, with 10 bases spanning the gap. The CDR3 reads CASSFRSETEAFF. In nucleotides, the CDR3 is TGTGCCAGCAGCTTTAGAAGTGAGACTGAAGCTTTCTTT.

CDR3 amino acids: CASSKGTGGHNEQFF. Written as DNA, the CDR3 is TGTGCCAGCAGCAAAGGGACAGGGGGGCACAATGAGCAGTTCTTC. The J gene is TRBJ2-1, the V gene TRBV21-1; the DNA was not used to check the table's D call, TRBD1. TRBV21-1 is assigned pseudogene status. This CDR3 has 15 residues.

This chain connects TRBV14 to TRBJ2-3, with TRBD1 matching 7 bases. Germline V gene sequence: CDR1 SGHDN, CDR2 FVKESK. J lost 2 bases, V lost 5 bases, and 10 bases had no gene match. CDR3 length: 16 amino acids. In nucleotides, the CDR3 is TGTGCCAGCAGCAAAGGACAGGACCCCTCCACAGATACGCAGTATTTT. Its protein product is CASSKGQDPSTDTQYF.

A word on this clone: One end of the junction does not line up with germline, which may come from a read error. The V gene is TRBV30, the J gene TRBJ2-7; the match to TRBD1 covers 11 bases. The CDR3 covers 15 residues. Looked up from germline, CDR1 is GTSNPN and CDR2 is SVGIG (reference sequence). This chain's CDR3 is CVWSLRGTGGPAQYF. In DNA, the CDR3 is TGTGTCTGGAGCCTAAGAGGGACAGGGGGTCCCGCGCAGTACTTC.

This clone showed up just a few times. The V and J genes are TRBV2 and TRBJ2-2, with a weak D call TRBD1 (6 bases). The V gene lost 2 bases and the J gene lost 6 bases, with 16 bases spanning the gap. Germline V gene lookup returns CDR1 SNHLY and CDR2 FYNNEI. This CDR3 contains 16 residues. The CDR3 here is CASSEFTLQGSGELFF. CDR3 in DNA: TGTGCCAGCAGTGAATTTACGTTACAGGGTTCCGGGGAGCTGTTTTTT.

J is TRBJ2-7 and V is TRBV6-5; weak D call: TRBD1 (6 bases). Per germline, CDR1 MNHEY and CDR2 SVGAGI. Trimming cost V 6 bases and J 2 bases, with 14 bases left between them. There are 14 residues in the CDR3. The CDR3: CASRKQGWTYEQYF. The CDR3 DNA follows: TGTGCCAGCAGGAAACAGGGTTGGACCTACGAGCAGTACTTC.

The V call is TRBV7-2, the J call TRBJ2-3; D may correspond to TRBD1 or TRBD2 (6 bases each). Germline loops: CDR1 SGHTA, CDR2 FQGNSA. V was shortened by 8 bases and J by 1 base, with 16 bases between the two germline ends. The CDR3 covers 15 residues. CDR3 sequence: CASALIRGGTDTQYF. The CDR3 DNA reads TGTGCCAGCGCACTCATTAGGGGGGGCACAGATACGCAGTATTTT.

J is TRBJ1-1 and V is TRBV6-6, with 7 bases aligning to TRBD1. The germline V gene has CDR1 MNHNY and CDR2 SVGAGI (reference sequence). The CDR3 extends over 16 amino acids. J gave up 1 base and V 5 bases, and 10 bases lay outside the gene matches. The CDR3 is CASSTGQARRNTEAFF. CDR3 sequence (DNA): TGTGCCAGCAGTACTGGACAGGCCAGGAGGAACACTGAAGCTTTCTTT.

The chain couples TRBV5-1 to TRBJ1-4; the match to TRBD1 covers 8 bases. This CDR3 contains 15 residues. V trimming: 0 bases; J trimming: 8 bases; junction bases outside the gene matches: 6. CDR1 is SGHRS, CDR2 YFSETQ, per germline. This CDR3 is CASSLGTGMDEKLFF. The CDR3 DNA reads TGCGCCAGCAGCTTGGGGACAGGGATGGACGAAAAACTGTTTTTT.

The table lists this clone with a few counts. The chain links TRBV19 to TRBJ1-2; D is perhaps TRBD1 (5 bases). The CDR3 loop spans 14 amino acids. Germline values: CDR1 LNHDA, CDR2 SQIVND (reference sequence). V lost 4 bases, J lost 4 bases, and 13 bases lay in between. CDR3 DNA sequence: TGTGCCAGTAGTAGGGGGACCTCCAGCTATGGCTACACCTTC. Translation gives CASSRGTSSYGYTF.

The CDR3 is CASSERGGSTDTQYF. The CDR3 DNA reads TGTGCCAGCAGTGAGCGGGGAGGCAGCACAGATACGCAGTATTTT. The chain employs TRBV6-1 and TRBJ2-3, with D perhaps matching TRBD2 (6 bases). This CDR3 contains 15 residues. The V end was cut by 3 bases, the J end by 0 bases, with 10 bases between. Germline V gene lookup returns CDR1 MNHNS and CDR2 SASEGT.

J is TRBJ2-3 and V is TRBV19, with D possibly being TRBD1 (6 bases). The V gene lost 0 bases and the J gene lost 1 base, with 17 bases spanning the gap. Germline V gives CDR1 LNHDA, CDR2 SQIVND (reference sequence). The CDR3 runs to 18 residues. The CDR3 protein is CASSIDGPRGGGTDTQYF. The CDR3 bases are TGTGCCAGTAGTATAGATGGACCCAGGGGTGGGGGCACAGATACGCAGTATTTT.

This clone was recorded only once. The CDR3 protein is CASSQVAAGGAYEKLFF. In DNA, the CDR3 is TGCGCCAGCAGCCAAGTCGCGGCGGGGGGCGCTTATGAAAAACTGTTTTTT. The rearrangement links TRBV4-3 to TRBJ1-4, with a tentative D call TRBD1 (6 bases). Germline CDR1 reads LGHNA; CDR2 reads YSLEER. The CDR3 totals 17 residues. Trimming removed 1 base from V and 6 bases from J, with 18 bases in between.

The chain links TRBV15 to TRBJ1-2; 9 positions match TRBD1. V was clipped by 4 bases and J by 1 base; unmatched bases: 1. The CDR3 length is 14 residues. Germline loops: CDR1 LNHNV, CDR2 YYDKDF (reference sequence). The DNA for the CDR3 is TGTGCCACCAGCAAGGGACAGGGTAACTATGGCTACACCTTC. Protein: CATSKGQGNYGYTF.

This rearrangement joins TRBV11-2 to TRBJ1-5; possible D gene TRBD1, 5 bases. Germline loops: CDR1 SGHAT, CDR2 FQNNGV. Trimming removed 5 bases from V and 3 bases from J, with 8 bases in between. CDR3 length: 13 amino acids. CDR3 DNA sequence: TGTGCCAGCAGCACGGGGCCCAATCAGCCCCAGCATTTT. Residues: CASSTGPNQPQHF.